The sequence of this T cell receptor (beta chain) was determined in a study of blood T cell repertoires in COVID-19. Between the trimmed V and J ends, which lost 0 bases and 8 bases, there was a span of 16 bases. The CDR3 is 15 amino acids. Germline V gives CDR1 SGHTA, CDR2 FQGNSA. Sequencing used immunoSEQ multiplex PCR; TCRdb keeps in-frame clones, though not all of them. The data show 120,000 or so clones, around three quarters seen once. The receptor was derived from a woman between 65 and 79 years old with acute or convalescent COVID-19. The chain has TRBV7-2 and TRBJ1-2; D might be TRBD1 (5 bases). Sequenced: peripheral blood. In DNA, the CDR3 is TGTGCCAGCAGCTTAGCGGGCGGGGGGTTTGGCGGCTACACCTTC. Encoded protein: CASSLAGGGFGGYTF. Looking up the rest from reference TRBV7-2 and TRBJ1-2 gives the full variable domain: GAGVSQSPSNKVTEKGKDVELRCDPISGHTALYWYRQSLGQGLEFLIYFQGNSAPDKSGLPSDRFSAERTGGSVSTLTIQRTQQEDSAVYLCASSLAGGGFGGYTFGSGTRLTVV.